This paragraph reports one T cell receptor beta chain. Donors of Cohort 3 who recovered were those that had two negative PCRs, clearance, or symptom resolution. The sample belongs to a study of blood T cell repertoires in COVID-19. Original processing methods: Amplification of reference gene primers provided the estimated nucleated cell counts. Data came from immunoSEQ multiplex PCR; TCRdb stores just in-frame clones and leaves some out. The DNA gave D and trimming, while V, J and clone size come from that table. This sample has roughly 250,000 clones, with around 85% found just once. The CDR3 length is 15 residues. Trimming removed 6 bases from V and 2 bases from J, with 15 bases in between. Germline loops: CDR1 SGHTA, CDR2 FQGNSA.

The sample taken for sequencing was PBMCs or T cells enriched from blood (not recorded which). This sequence was found in a woman in her 50s who had recovered from COVID-19. This chain connects TRBV7-2 to TRBJ2-3; a possible D gene is TRBD2 (6 bases). In DNA, the CDR3 is TGTGCCAGCAGAAATCCGACTAGAACCACAGATACGCAGTATTTT. Its translation: CASRNPTRTTDTQYF.